One T cell receptor (beta chain) is described in this entry. V lost 0 bases and J 4 bases, leaving 22 bases between the germline ends. The germline V gene has CDR1 MGHRA and CDR2 YSYEKL. The CDR3 has 19 amino acids. The data were taken from a study of blood T cell repertoires in COVID-19. Study summary: There were acute and convalescent COVID-19 samples, and they came from the United States, Italy and Spain.

In the authors' workflow: Researchers report that nucleated cell counts were estimated from reference gene primer amplification. Data came from immunoSEQ multiplex PCR; TCRdb stores just in-frame clones and leaves some out. That table supplies the V and J calls and clone size; D and trimming were determined from the DNA. The sample contains hundreds of thousands of clones, 79% of which appear only once. The receptor comes from a woman in her thirties or forties with active or convalescent COVID-19. This rearrangement joins TRBV4-1 to TRBJ2-1, with D possibly TRBD1 on 7 matching bases. The sample taken for sequencing was peripheral blood. CDR3 loop: CASSQDPRAGGNGYNEQFF. The CDR3 nucleotides read TGCGCCAGCAGCCAAGATCCTCGGGCAGGGGGGAACGGGTACAATGAGCAGTTCTTC.